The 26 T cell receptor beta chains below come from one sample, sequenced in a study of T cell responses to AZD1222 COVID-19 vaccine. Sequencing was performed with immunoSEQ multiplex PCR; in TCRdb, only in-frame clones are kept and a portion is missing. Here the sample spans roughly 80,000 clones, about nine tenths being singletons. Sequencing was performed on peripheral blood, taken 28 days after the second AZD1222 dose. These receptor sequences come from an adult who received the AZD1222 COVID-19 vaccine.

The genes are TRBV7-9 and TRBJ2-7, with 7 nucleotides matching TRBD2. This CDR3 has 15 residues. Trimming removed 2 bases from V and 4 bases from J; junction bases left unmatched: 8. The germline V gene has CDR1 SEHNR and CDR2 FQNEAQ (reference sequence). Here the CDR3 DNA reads TGTGCCAGCAGCTTAATTTCGGGGGGAGAATACGAGCAGTACTTC. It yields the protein CASSLISGGEYEQYF.

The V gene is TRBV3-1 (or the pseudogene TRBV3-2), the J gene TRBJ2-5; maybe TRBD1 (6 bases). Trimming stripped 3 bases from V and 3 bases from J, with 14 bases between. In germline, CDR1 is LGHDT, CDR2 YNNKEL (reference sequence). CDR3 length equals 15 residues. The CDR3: CASSHRGTGKETQYF. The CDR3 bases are TGTGCCAGCAGCCACAGGGGCACAGGGAAAGAGACCCAGTACTTC.

The CDR3: CASSQGQVQYEQFF. The CDR3 bases are TGCGCCAGCAGCCAAGGGCAGGTCCAATATGAGCAGTTCTTC. V usage is TRBV4-1 and J usage is TRBJ2-1; D is undetermined. This CDR3 has 14 amino acids. Germline CDR1 is MGHRA and CDR2 is YSYEKL. V was shortened by 1 base and J by 8 bases, with 12 bases between the two germline ends.

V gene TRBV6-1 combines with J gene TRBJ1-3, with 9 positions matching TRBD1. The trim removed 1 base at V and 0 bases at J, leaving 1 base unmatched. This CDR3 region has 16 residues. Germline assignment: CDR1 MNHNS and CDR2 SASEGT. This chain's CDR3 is CASSEVTGGSGNTIYF. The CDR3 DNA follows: TGTGCCAGCAGTGAAGTGACAGGGGGCTCTGGAAACACCATATATTTT.

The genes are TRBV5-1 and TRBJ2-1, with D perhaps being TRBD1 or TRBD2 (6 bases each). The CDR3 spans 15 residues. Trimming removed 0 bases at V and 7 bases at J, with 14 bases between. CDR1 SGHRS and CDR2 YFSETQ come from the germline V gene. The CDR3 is CASSLVQGGENEQFF. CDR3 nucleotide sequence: TGCGCCAGCAGCTTGGTACAGGGCGGGGAGAATGAGCAGTTCTTC.

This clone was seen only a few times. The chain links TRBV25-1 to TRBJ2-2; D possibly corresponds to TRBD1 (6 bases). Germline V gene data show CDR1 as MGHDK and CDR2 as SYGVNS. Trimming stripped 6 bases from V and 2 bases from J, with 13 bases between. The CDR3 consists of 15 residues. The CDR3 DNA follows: TGTGCCAGCAGATCGGACAGAGAAAACACCGGGGAGCTGTTTTTT. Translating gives CASRSDRENTGELFF.

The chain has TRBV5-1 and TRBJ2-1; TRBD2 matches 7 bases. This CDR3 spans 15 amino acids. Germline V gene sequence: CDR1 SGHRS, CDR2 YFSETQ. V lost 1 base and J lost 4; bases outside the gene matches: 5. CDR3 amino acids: CASSLHGGMYNEQFF. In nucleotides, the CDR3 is TGCGCCAGCAGCTTGCACGGGGGGATGTACAATGAGCAGTTCTTC.

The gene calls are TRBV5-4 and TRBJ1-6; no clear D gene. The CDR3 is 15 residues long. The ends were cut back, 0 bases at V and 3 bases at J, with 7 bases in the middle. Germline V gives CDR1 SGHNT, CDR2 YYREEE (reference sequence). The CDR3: CASSLDGNYNSPLHF. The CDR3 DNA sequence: TGTGCCAGCAGCTTGGACGGTAACTATAATTCACCCCTCCACTTT.

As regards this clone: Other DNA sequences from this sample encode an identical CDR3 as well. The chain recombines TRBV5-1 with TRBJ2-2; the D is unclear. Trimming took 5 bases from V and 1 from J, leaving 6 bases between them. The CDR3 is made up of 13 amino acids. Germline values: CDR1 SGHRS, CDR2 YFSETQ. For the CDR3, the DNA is TGCGCCAGCAGAGATAGGAACACCGGGGAGCTGTTTTTT. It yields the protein CASRDRNTGELFF. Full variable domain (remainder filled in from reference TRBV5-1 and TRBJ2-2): KAGVTQTPRYLIKTRGQQVTLSCSPISGHRSVSWYQQTPGQGLQFLFEYFSETQRNKGNFPGRFSGRQFSNSRSEMNVSTLELGDSALYLCASRDRNTGELFFGEGSRLTVL.

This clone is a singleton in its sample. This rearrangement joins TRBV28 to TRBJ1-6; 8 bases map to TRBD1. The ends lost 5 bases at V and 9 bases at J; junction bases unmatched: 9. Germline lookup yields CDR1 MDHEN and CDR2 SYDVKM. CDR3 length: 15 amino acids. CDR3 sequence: CASSMDREGISPLHF. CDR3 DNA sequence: TGTGCCAGCAGTATGGACAGGGAAGGCATTTCACCCCTCCACTTT. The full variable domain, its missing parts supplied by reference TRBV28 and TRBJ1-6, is DVKVTQSSRYLVKRTGEKVFLECVQDMDHENMFWYRQDPGLGLRLIYFSYDVKMKEKGDIPEGYSVSREKKERFSLILESASTNQTSMYLCASSMDREGISPLHFGNGTRLTVT.

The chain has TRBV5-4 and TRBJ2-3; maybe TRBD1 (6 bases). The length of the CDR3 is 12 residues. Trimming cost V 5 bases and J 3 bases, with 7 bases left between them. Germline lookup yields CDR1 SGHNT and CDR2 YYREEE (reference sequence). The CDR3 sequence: CASRGATDTQYF. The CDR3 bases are TGTGCCAGCAGGGGGGCGACAGATACGCAGTATTTT.

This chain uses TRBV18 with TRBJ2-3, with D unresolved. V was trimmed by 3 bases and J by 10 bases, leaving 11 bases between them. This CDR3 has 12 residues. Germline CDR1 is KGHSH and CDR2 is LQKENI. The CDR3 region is CASSPESDSQYF. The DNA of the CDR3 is TGTGCCAGCTCACCCGAAAGCGATTCGCAGTATTTT.

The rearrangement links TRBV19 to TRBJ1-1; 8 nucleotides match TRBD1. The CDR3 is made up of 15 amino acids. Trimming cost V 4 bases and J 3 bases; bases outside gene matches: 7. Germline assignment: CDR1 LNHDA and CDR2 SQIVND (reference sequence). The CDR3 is CASSRTDRVDTEAFF. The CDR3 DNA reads TGTGCCAGTAGTAGGACGGACAGGGTAGACACTGAAGCTTTCTTT.

The CDR3 DNA reads TGCAGCGTTGCTTTGGATTTCTATGGTTCCGGGGATGAGCAGTTCTTC. Its protein is CSVALDFYGSGDEQFF. The chain employs TRBV29-1 and TRBJ2-1, with D perhaps TRBD2 (5 bases). CDR3 size: 16 residues. V was shortened by 4 bases and J by 8 bases, with 24 bases between the two germline ends. CDR1 SQVTM and CDR2 ANQGSEA come from the germline V gene.

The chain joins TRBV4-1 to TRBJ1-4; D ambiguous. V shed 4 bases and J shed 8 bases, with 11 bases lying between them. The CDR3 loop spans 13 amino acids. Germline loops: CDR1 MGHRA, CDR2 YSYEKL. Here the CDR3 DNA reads TGCGCCAGCAGCCTGTCCGGGAGCGAAAAACTGTTTTTT. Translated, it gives CASSLSGSEKLFF.

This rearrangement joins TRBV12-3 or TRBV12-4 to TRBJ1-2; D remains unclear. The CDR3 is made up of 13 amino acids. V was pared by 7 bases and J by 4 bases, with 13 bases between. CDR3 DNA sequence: TGTGCCAGCAACACCCTGATGGCCTATGGCTACACCTTC. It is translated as CASNTLMAYGYTF.

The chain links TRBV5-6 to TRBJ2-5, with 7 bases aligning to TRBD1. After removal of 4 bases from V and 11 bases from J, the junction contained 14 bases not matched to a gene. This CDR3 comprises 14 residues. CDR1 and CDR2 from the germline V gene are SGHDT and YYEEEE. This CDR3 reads CASSLPGTASGQYF. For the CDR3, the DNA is TGTGCCAGCAGCCTCCCCGGGACAGCTTCTGGACAGTACTTC.

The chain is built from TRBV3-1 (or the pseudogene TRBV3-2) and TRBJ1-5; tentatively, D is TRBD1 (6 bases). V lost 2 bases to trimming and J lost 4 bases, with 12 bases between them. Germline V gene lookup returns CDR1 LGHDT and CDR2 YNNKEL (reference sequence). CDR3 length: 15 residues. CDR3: CASSQQQGPNQPQHF. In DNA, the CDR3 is TGTGCCAGCAGCCAACAACAGGGCCCGAATCAGCCCCAGCATTTT.

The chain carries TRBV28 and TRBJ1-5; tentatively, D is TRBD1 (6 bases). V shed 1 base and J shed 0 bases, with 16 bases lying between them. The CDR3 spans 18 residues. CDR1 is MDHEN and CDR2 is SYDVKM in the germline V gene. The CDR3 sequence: CASSLYLTTGYSNQPQHF. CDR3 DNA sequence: TGTGCCAGCAGTTTATACCTTACAACAGGGTATAGCAATCAGCCCCAGCATTTT.

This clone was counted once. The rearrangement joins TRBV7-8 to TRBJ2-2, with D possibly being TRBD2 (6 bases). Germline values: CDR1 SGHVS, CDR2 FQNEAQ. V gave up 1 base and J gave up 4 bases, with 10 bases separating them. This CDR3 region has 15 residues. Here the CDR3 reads CASSLGLGGTGELFF. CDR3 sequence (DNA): TGTGCCAGCAGCTTAGGGCTCGGGGGCACCGGGGAGCTGTTTTTT.

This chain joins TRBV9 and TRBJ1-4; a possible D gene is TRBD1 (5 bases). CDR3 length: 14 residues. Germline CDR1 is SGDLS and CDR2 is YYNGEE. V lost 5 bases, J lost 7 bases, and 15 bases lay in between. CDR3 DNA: TGTGCCAGCAGTGGGGACGCTGGGGGTGAAAAACTGTTTTTT. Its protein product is CASSGDAGGEKLFF.

CDR3 in amino acids: CASSLYGVEKLFF. DNA of the CDR3: TGTGCCAGCAGTTTATATGGGGTCGAAAAACTGTTTTTT. This chain joins TRBV28 and TRBJ1-4; D gene uncertain. There are 13 residues in the CDR3. V dropped 1 base and J dropped 8 bases, with 8 bases sitting between them. Looked up from germline, CDR1 is MDHEN and CDR2 is SYDVKM.

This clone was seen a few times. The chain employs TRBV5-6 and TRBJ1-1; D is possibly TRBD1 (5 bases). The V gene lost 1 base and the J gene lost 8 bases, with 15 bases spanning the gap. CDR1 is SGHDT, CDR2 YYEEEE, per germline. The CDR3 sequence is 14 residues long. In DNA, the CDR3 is TGTGCCAGCAGCTTGAGCTTGCGGGGGACCGAAGCTTTCTTT. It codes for CASSLSLRGTEAFF.

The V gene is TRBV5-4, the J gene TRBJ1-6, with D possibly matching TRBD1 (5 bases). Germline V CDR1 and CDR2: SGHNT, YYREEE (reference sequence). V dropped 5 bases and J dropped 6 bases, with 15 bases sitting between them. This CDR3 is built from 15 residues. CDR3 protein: CASSQITGPNSPLHF. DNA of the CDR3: TGTGCCAGCAGTCAGATCACAGGACCTAATTCACCCCTCCACTTT.

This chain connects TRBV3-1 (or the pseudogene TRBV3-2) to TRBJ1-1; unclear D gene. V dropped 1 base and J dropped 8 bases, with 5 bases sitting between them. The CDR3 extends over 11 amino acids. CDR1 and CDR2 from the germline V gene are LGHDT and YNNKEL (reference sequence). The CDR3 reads CASSQGAEAFF. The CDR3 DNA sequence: TGTGCCAGCAGCCAAGGAGCAGAAGCTTTCTTT.

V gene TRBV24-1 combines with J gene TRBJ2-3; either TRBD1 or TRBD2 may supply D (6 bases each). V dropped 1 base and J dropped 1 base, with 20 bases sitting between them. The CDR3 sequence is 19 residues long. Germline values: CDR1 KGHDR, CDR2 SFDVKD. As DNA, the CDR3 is TGTGCCACCAGTGATTTTAGATTATGGAGGGGGGACCGCACAGATACGCAGTATTTT. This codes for CATSDFRLWRGDRTDTQYF.